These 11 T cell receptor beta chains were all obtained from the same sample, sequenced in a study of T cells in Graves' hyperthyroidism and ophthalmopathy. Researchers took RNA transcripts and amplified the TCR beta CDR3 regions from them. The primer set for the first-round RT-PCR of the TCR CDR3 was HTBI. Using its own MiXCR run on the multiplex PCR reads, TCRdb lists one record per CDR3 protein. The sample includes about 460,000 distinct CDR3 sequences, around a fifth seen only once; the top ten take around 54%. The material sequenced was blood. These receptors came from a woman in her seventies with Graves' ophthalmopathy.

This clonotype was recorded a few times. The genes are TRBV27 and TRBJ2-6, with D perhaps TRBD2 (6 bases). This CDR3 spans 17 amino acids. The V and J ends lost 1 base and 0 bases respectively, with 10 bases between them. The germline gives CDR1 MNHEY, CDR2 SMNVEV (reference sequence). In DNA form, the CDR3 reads TGTGCCAGCAGTTTATTAGCGGCAAGCTCTGGGGCCAACGTCCTGACTTTC. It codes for CASSLLAASSGANVLTF. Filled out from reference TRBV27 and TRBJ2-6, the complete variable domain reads EAQVTQNPRYLITVTGKKLTVTCSQNMNHEYMSWYRQDPGLGLRQIYYSMNVEVTDKGDVPEGYKVSRKEKRNFPLILESPSPNQTSLYFCASSLLAASSGANVLTFGAGSRLTVL.

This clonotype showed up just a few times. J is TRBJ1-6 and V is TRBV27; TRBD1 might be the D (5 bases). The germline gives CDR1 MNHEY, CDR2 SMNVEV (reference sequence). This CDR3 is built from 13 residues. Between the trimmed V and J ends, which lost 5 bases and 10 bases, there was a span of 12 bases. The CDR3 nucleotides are TGTGCCAGCAGTGATTGGGACGGGTCACCCCTCCACTTT. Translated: CASSDWDGSPLHF.

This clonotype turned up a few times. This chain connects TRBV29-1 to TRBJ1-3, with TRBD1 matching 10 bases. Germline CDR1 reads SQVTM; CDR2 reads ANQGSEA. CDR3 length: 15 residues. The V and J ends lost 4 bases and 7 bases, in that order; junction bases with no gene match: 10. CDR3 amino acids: CSVGFGTGAWNTIYF. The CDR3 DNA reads TGCAGCGTTGGGTTCGGGACAGGGGCGTGGAACACCATATATTTT.

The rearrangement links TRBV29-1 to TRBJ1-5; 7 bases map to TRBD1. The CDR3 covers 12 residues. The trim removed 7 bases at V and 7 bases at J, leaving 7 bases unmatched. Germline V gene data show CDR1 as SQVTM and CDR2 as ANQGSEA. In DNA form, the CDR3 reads TGCAGCGCAGGACAGGAGTCCCAGCCCCAGCATTTT. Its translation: CSAGQESQPQHF.

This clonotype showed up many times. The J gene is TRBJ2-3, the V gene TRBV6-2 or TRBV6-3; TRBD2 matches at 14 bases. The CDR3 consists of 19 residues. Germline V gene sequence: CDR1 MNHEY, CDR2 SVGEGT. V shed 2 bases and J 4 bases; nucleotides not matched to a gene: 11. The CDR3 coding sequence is TGTGCCAGCAGTTACCCACCGGGACTAGCGGGAGCGACCCCAGATACGCAGTATTTT. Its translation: CASSYPPGLAGATPDTQYF.

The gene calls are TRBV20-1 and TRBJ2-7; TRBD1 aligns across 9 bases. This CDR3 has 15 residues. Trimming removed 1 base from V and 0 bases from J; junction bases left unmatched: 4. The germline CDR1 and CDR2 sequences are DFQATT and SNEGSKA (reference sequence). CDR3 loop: CSARGGTGYSYEQYF. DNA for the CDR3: TGCAGTGCTAGAGGTGGGACAGGGTACTCCTACGAGCAGTACTTC.

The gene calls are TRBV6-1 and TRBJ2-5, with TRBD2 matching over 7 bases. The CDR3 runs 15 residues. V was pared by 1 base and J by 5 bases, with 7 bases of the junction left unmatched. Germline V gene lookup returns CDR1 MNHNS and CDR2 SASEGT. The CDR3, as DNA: TGTGCCAGCAGTGAAGGGGTGGGAGGGAGGGAGACCCAGTACTTC. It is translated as CASSEGVGGRETQYF.

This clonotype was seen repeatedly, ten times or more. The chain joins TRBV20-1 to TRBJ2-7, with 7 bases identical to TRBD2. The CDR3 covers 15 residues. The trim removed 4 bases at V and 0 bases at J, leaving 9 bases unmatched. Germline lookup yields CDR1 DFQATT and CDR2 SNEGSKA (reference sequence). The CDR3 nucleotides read TGCAGTGCTACCCGGACGGGAGGAAACTCCTACGAGCAGTACTTC. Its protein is CSATRTGGNSYEQYF.

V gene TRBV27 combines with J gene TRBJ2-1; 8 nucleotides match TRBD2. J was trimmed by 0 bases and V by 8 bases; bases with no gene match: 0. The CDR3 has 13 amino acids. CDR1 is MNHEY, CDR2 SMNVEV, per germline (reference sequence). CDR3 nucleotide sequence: TGTGCCAGCCGGGAGGGCTCCTACAATGAGCAGTTCTTC. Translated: CASREGSYNEQFF.

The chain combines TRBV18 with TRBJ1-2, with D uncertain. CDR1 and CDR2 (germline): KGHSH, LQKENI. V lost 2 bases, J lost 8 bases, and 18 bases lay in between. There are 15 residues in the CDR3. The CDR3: CASSPGSGLLGGYTF. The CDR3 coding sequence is TGTGCCAGCTCACCAGGGAGCGGACTCCTCGGAGGCTACACCTTC.

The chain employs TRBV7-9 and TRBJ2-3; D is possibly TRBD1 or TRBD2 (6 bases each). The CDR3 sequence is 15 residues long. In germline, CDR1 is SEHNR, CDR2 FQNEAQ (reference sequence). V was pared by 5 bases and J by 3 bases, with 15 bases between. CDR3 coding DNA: TGTGCCAGCAGCCCATGGGGGGCGGGGACAGATACGCAGTATTTT. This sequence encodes CASSPWGAGTDTQYF.